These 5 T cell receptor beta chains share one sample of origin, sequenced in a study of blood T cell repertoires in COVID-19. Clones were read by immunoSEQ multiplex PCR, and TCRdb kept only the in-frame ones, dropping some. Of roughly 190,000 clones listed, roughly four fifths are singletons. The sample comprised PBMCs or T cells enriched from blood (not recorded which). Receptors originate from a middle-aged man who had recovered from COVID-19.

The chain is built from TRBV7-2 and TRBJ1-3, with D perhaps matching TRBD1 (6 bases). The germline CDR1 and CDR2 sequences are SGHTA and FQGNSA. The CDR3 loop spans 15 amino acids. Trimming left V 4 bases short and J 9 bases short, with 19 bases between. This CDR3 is CASSSASRGPFTIYF. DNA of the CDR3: TGTGCCAGCAGCTCCGCTTCCAGGGGCCCTTTCACCATATATTTT.

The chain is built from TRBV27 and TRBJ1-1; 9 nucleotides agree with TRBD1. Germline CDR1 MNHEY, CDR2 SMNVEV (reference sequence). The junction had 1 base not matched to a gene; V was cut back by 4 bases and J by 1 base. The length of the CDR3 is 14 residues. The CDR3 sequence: CASSWGQGNTEAFF. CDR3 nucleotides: TGTGCCAGCAGTTGGGGACAGGGGAACACTGAAGCTTTCTTT.

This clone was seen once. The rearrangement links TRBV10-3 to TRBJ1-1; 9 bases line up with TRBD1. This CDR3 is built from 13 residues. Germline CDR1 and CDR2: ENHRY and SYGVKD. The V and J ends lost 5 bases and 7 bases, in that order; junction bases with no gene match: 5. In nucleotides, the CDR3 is TGTGCCATCAGTATGACAGGGGGGGATGAAGCTTTCTTT. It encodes CAISMTGGDEAFF.

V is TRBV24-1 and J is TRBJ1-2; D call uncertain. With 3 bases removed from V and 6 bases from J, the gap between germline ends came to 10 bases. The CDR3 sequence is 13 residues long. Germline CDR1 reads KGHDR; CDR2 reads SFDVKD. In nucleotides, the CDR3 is TGTGCCACCAGTGATCCCCAATCAAATGGCTACACCTTC. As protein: CATSDPQSNGYTF.

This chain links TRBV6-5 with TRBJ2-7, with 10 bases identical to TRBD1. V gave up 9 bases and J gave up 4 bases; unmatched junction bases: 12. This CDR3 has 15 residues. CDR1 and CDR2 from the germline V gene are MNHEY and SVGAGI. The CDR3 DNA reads TGTGCCAGTCGTCATCTCCGGGGACAGGGGTACGAGCAGTACGTC. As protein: CASRHLRGQGYEQYV.